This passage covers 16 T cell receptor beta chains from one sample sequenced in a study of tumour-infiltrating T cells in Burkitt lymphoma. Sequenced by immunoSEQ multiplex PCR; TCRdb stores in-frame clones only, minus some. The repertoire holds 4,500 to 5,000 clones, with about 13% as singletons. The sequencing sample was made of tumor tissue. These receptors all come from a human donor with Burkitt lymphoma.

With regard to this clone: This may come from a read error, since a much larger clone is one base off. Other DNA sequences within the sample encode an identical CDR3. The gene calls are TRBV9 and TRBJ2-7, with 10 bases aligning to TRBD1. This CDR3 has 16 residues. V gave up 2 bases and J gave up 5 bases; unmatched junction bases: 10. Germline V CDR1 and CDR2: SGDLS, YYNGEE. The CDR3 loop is CASSVAPGQGRDEQYF. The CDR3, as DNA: TGTGCCAGCAGCGTCGCCCCGGGACAGGGGAGAGACGAGCAGTACTTC.

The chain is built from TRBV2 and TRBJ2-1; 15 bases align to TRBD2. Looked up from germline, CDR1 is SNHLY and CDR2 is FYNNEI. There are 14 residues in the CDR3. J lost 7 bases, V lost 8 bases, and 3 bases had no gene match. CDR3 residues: CASGTSGGSNEQFF. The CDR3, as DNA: TGTGCCAGCGGGACTAGCGGGGGGTCTAATGAGCAGTTCTTC.

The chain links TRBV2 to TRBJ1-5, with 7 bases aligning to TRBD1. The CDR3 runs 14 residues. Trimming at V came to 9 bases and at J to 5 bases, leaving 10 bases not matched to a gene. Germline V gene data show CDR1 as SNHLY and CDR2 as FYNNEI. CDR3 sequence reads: CASRQGGGHQPQHF. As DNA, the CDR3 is TGTGCCAGTAGACAGGGTGGTGGGCATCAGCCCCAGCATTTT. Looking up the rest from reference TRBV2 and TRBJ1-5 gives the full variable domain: EPEVTQTPSHQVTQMGQEVILRCVPISNHLYFYWYRQILGQKVEFLVSFYNNEISEKSEIFDDQFSVERPDGSNFTLKIRSTKLEDSAMYFCASRQGGGHQPQHFGDGTRLSIL.

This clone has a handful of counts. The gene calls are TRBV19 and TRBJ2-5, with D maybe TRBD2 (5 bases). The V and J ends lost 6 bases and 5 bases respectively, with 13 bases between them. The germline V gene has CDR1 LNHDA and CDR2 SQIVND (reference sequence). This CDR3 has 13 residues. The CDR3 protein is CASSGIRRETQYF. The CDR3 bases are TGTGCCAGTAGCGGGATCAGGAGGGAGACCCAGTACTTC.

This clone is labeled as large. CDR3 residues: CASSFHLGGYTF. In nucleotides, the CDR3 is TGTGCCAGCAGTTTCCATTTGGGGGGCTACACCTTC. The chain combines TRBV2 with TRBJ1-2; D uncertain. Germline CDR1 is SNHLY and CDR2 is FYNNEI. V dropped 5 bases and J dropped 8 bases, with 12 bases sitting between them. There are 12 residues in the CDR3.

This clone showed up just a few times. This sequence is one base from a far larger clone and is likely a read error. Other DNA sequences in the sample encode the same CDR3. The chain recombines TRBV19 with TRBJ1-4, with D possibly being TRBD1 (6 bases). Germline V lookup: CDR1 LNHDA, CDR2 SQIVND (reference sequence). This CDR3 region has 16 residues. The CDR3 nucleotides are TGTGCTAGTAGTAGCGGACAGCTTGCAACTAATGAAAAACTGTTTTTT. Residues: CASSSGQLATNEKLFF.

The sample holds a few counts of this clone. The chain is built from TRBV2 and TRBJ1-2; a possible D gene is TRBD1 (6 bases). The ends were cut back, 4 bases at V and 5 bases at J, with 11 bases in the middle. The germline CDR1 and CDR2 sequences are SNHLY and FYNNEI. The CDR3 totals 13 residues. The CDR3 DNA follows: TGTGCCAGCAGTGTACAGGGCGATTATGGCTACACCTTC. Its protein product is CASSVQGDYGYTF.

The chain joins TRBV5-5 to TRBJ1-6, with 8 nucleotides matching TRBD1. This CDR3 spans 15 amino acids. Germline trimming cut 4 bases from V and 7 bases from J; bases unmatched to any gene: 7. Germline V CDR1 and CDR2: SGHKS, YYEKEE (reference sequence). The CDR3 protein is CASSLRGLRNSPLHF. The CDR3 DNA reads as TGTGCCAGCAGCCTCAGGGGGCTGCGGAATTCACCCCTCCACTTT. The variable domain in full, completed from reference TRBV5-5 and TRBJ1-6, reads DAGVTQSPTHLIKTRGQQVTLRCSPISGHKSVSWYQQVLGQGPQFIFQYYEKEERGRGNFPDRFSARQFPNYSSELNVNALLLGDSALYLCASSLRGLRNSPLHFGNGTRLTVT.

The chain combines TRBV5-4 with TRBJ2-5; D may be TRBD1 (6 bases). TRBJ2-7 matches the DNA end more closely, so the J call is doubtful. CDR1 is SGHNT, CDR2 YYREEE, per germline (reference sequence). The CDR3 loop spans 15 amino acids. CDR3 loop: CASSQNRVGRDEQYF. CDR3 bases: TGTGCCAGCAGTCAAAACAGGGTAGGACGGGACGAGCAGTACTTC.

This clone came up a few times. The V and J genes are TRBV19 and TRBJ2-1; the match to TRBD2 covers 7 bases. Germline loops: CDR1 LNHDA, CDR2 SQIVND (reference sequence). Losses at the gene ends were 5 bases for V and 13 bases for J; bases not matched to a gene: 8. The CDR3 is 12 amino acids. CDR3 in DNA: TGTGCCAGTAGTCTAAACTCAGCGGGACAGTTCTTC. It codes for CASSLNSAGQFF. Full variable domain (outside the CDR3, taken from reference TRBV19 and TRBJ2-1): DGGITQSPKYLFRKEGQNVTLSCEQNLNHDAMYWYRQDPGQGLRLIYYSQIVNDFQKGDIAEGYSVSREKKESFPLTVTSAQKNPTAFYLCASSLNSAGQFFGPGTRLTVL.

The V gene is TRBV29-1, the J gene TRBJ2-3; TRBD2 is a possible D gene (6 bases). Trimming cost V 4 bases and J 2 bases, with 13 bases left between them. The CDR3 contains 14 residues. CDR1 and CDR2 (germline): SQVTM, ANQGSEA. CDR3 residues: CSVAGLGLTDTQYF. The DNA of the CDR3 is TGCAGCGTTGCCGGCTTGGGACTCACAGATACGCAGTATTTT.

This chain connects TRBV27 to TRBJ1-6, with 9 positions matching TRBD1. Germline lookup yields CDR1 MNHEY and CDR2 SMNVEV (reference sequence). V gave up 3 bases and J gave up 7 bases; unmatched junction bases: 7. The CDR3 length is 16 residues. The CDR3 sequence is CASSFSPGQGNSPLHF. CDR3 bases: TGTGCCAGCAGTTTCTCCCCCGGACAGGGGAATTCACCCCTCCACTTT.

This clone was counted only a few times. This chain's CDR3 is CSVETGLGEKLFF. The CDR3 DNA reads TGCAGCGTCGAGACAGGTTTGGGGGAAAAACTGTTTTTT. The gene calls are TRBV29-1 and TRBJ1-4, with D maybe TRBD1 (6 bases). The CDR3 runs 13 residues. Germline CDR1 is SQVTM and CDR2 is ANQGSEA. V lost 6 bases and J lost 8, with 16 bases in between.

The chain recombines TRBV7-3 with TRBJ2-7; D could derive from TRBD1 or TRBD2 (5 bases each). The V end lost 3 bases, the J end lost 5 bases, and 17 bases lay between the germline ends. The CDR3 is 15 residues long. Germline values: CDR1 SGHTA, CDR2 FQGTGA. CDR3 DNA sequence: TGTGCCAGCAGCTTGTCCCCCAGGGACGGCAACGAGCAGTACTTC. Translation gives CASSLSPRDGNEQYF.

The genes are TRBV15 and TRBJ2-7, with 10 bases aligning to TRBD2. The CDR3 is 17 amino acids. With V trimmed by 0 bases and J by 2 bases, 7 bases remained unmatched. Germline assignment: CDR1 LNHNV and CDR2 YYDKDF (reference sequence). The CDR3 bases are TGTGCCACCAGCAGAGATTGGGGGAGCGGGAGGGCCTACGAGCAGTACTTC. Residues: CATSRDWGSGRAYEQYF.

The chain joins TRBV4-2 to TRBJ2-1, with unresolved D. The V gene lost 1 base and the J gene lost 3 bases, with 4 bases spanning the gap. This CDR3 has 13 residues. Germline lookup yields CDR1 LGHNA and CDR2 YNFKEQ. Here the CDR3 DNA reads TGTGCCAGCAGCCAAGGCATCTACAATGAGCAGTTCTTC. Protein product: CASSQGIYNEQFF.